These T cell receptor beta chains were read from a single sample in a study of cytomegalovirus exposure and HLA in healthy donors. Produced via immunoSEQ multiplex PCR; TCRdb's table is partial and in-frame only. The data show approximately 130,000 clones, with around 78% seen just once and around 1.8% held by the top ten. The sample taken for sequencing was PBMCs. Receptors originate from a woman aged 50 to 60 in good health and CMV-seronegative. The CDR3 runs from the conserved cysteine through the conserved F or W. The order of the fields is V gene, J gene, CDR3 protein.

>TRBV15|TRBJ2-7
CATSRSPTSIHEQYF
>TRBV7-9|TRBJ2-7
CASSPMGTGESYEQYF
>TRBV18|TRBJ1-1
CASSTTAVTEAFF
>TRBV19|TRBJ1-2
CASRGRTGANYGYTF
>TRBV5-1|TRBJ1-5
CASSLEGVRNQPQHF
>TRBV28|TRBJ2-1
CASRTSGTSSYNEQFF
>TRBV28|TRBJ2-5
CATQTGKRRETQYF
>TRBV19|TRBJ2-3
CASSIPGQGFSDTQYF
>TRBV5-1|TRBJ2-5
CASSPRDTGGETQYF
>TRBV5-1|TRBJ2-2
CASSSRQGTGELFF
>TRBV5-1|TRBJ2-7
CASSSEAGLTYEQYF
>TRBV13|TRBJ1-1
CASSFGTPNTEAFF
>TRBV5-1|TRBJ2-7
CASSLAGSSYEQYF
>TRBV11-1|TRBJ2-3
CASLRDYTDTQYF
>TRBV19|TRBJ1-1
CASSIGGGRSTEAFF
>TRBV5-1|TRBJ1-1
CASSAGPNTEAFF
>TRBV4-1|TRBJ1-1
CASRTAGGVTEAFF
>TRBV10-1|TRBJ1-5
CASSESTFSSNQPQHF
>TRBV4-1|TRBJ1-5
CASSQGEGTQPQHF
>TRBV6-5|TRBJ2-2
CASSPGTGDTGELFF
>TRBV6-5|TRBJ1-4
CASRRGQNEKLFF
>TRBV19|TRBJ2-1
CASSTTGGTIQFF
>TRBV29-1|TRBJ1-1
CSVRNTENTEAFF
>TRBV7-9|TRBJ1-1
CASSLWQGVVSTEAFF
>TRBV5-4|TRBJ2-1
CASSLLSGNEQFF
>TRBV30|TRBJ2-5
CAWSFGRGRQETQYF